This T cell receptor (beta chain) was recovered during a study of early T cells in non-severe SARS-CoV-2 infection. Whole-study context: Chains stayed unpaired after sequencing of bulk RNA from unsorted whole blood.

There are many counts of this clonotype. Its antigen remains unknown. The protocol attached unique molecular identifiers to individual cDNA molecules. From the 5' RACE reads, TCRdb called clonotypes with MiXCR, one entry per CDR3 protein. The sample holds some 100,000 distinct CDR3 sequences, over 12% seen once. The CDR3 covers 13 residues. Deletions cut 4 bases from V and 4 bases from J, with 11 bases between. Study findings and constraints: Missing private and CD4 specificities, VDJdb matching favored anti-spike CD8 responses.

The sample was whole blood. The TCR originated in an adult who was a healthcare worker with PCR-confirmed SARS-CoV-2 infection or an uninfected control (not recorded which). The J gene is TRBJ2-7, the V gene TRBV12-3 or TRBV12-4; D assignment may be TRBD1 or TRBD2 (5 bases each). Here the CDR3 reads CASSWGRTYEQYV. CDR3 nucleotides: TGTGCCAGCAGTTGGGGACGGACTTACGAGCAGTACGTC.